The rows below give T cell receptor beta chains drawn from one sample of a study of blood T cells in healthy people across ages. TCRdb recomputed calls from the 5' RACE reads with MiXCR, one row per CDR3 protein. This repertoire shows around 870,000 distinct CDR3 sequences, around 30% found once; its top ten account for 15% to 20%. Sequencing used blood. These receptors all stem from a woman older than 75 in good health. CDR3s leave out the opening cysteine and the closing phenylalanine or tryptophan.

V gene: TRBV20-1
J gene: TRBJ2-7
CDR3 protein: SARVSSSYEQY

V gene: TRBV5-1
J gene: TRBJ2-7
CDR3 protein: ASSLPGQGNEQY

V gene: TRBV9
J gene: TRBJ1-6
CDR3 protein: ASSGTGGGNSPLH

V gene: TRBV5-1
J gene: TRBJ1-2
CDR3 protein: ASSLEGHGNYGYT

V gene: TRBV5-5
J gene: TRBJ2-1
CDR3 protein: ASRPGTRSYNEQF

V gene: TRBV11-2
J gene: TRBJ2-2
CDR3 protein: ASSTRQGPNTGELF

V gene: TRBV6-5
J gene: TRBJ2-5
CDR3 protein: ASSYQGGWLETQY

V gene: TRBV7-9
J gene: TRBJ2-2
CDR3 protein: ASSFRVQNTGELF

V gene: TRBV4-2
J gene: TRBJ2-1
CDR3 protein: ASSQGISGGPSSYNEQF

V gene: TRBV4-1
J gene: TRBJ2-5
CDR3 protein: ASSQVPDGETQY

V gene: TRBV6-5
J gene: TRBJ2-2
CDR3 protein: ASSSSLAGRGGTGELF

V gene: TRBV20-1
J gene: TRBJ1-5
CDR3 protein: SAATVSNQPQH

V gene: TRBV15
J gene: TRBJ2-5
CDR3 protein: ATSRVASGGTQY

V gene: TRBV7-9
J gene: TRBJ1-4
CDR3 protein: ASSLARQAPTNEKLF

V gene: TRBV5-5
J gene: TRBJ1-1
CDR3 protein: ASSWADRMNTEAF

V gene: TRBV5-1
J gene: TRBJ2-5
CDR3 protein: AGSLIGVGQETQY

V gene: TRBV7-9
J gene: TRBJ2-3
CDR3 protein: ASSLQGRTGERDTQY

V gene: TRBV30
J gene: TRBJ1-1
CDR3 protein: AWSGWGTGSTEAF

V gene: TRBV7-2
J gene: TRBJ1-1
CDR3 protein: ASSLAYRRTEAF

V gene: TRBV7-9
J gene: TRBJ1-2
CDR3 protein: ASSQNGIYGYT

V gene: TRBV6-6
J gene: TRBJ2-7
CDR3 protein: ATSGGGTYEQY

V gene: TRBV20-1
J gene: TRBJ2-7
CDR3 protein: SARGSSSSSYEQY

V gene: TRBV6-2/TRBV6-3
J gene: TRBJ2-7
CDR3 protein: ASRGLRYEQY

V gene: TRBV20-1
J gene: TRBJ2-1
CDR3 protein: SARDTAAHEQF

V gene: TRBV5-6
J gene: TRBJ2-1
CDR3 protein: ASSYGQGTIMNEQF

V gene: TRBV2
J gene: TRBJ2-7
CDR3 protein: ASTRVRDEQY

V gene: TRBV20-1
J gene: TRBJ2-3
CDR3 protein: SARSGGVSTDTQY

V gene: TRBV4-3
J gene: TRBJ2-2
CDR3 protein: ASRPDSITGELF

V gene: TRBV7-2
J gene: TRBJ1-2
CDR3 protein: ASSLQTTAYGYT

V gene: TRBV5-1
J gene: TRBJ2-5
CDR3 protein: ASSLAAGGPETQY

V gene: TRBV4-1
J gene: TRBJ2-1
CDR3 protein: ASSQVGVRGGLDHEQF

V gene: TRBV27
J gene: TRBJ2-5
CDR3 protein: ASSPSLYGGGTQY

V gene: TRBV20-1
J gene: TRBJ2-1
CDR3 protein: SARRGAVYNEQF

V gene: TRBV18
J gene: .
CDR3 protein: ASSPVAGDSYNEQY

V gene: TRBV7-9
J gene: TRBJ2-1
CDR3 protein: SSRNGQGAAEQF

V gene: TRBV13
J gene: TRBJ2-6
CDR3 protein: ASSLGFVPGSGANVLT

V gene: TRBV4-1
J gene: TRBJ2-7
CDR3 protein: ASSQDQGYYEQY

V gene: TRBV29-1
J gene: TRBJ1-2
CDR3 protein: SVVGQGVDGYT

V gene: TRBV7-9
J gene: TRBJ2-7
CDR3 protein: ASSLWGQGYEQY

V gene: TRBV5-6
J gene: TRBJ2-1
CDR3 protein: ASRVGQRVYNEQF

V gene: TRBV7-2
J gene: TRBJ2-7
CDR3 protein: ASSRPEAYEQY

V gene: TRBV7-6
J gene: TRBJ1-6
CDR3 protein: ADYLGLRGAPRNSPLH

V gene: TRBV12-3/TRBV12-4
J gene: TRBJ1-4
CDR3 protein: ASSSHGLYNEKLF

V gene: TRBV16
J gene: TRBJ1-2
CDR3 protein: ASIPIRGSVTNYGYT

V gene: TRBV5-1
J gene: TRBJ1-1
CDR3 protein: ASSPGSNTEAF

V gene: TRBV15
J gene: TRBJ2-1
CDR3 protein: ATSRGGGTYNEQF

V gene: TRBV7-2
J gene: TRBJ1-2
CDR3 protein: ASSAYITRDYGYT

V gene: TRBV3-1
J gene: TRBJ2-1
CDR3 protein: ASSQDLIVDEQF

V gene: TRBV7-2
J gene: TRBJ1-4
CDR3 protein: ASSLRTGGREKLF

V gene: TRBV11-3
J gene: TRBJ2-7
CDR3 protein: ASSLGGRSHEQY

V gene: TRBV12-3/TRBV12-4
J gene: TRBJ1-2
CDR3 protein: ASSLGTVDSYT

V gene: TRBV6-5
J gene: TRBJ1-3
CDR3 protein: ASSYSIRWGAGNTIY

V gene: TRBV3-1
J gene: TRBJ2-1
CDR3 protein: ASSNLAGEQF

V gene: TRBV5-4
J gene: TRBJ2-3
CDR3 protein: ASSFQTSGSTDTQY

V gene: TRBV12-3/TRBV12-4
J gene: TRBJ2-1
CDR3 protein: ASSPRVGSYNEQF

V gene: TRBV11-3
J gene: TRBJ2-1
CDR3 protein: ASSLAKGGLNEQF

V gene: TRBV27
J gene: TRBJ1-2
CDR3 protein: ASKTKNYGYT

V gene: TRBV3-1
J gene: TRBJ2-5
CDR3 protein: ASRPVTSGEQETQY

V gene: TRBV18
J gene: TRBJ2-3
CDR3 protein: ASSPSQGHTDTQY

V gene: TRBV7-2
J gene: TRBJ2-5
CDR3 protein: ASSLGVLGQGNQY